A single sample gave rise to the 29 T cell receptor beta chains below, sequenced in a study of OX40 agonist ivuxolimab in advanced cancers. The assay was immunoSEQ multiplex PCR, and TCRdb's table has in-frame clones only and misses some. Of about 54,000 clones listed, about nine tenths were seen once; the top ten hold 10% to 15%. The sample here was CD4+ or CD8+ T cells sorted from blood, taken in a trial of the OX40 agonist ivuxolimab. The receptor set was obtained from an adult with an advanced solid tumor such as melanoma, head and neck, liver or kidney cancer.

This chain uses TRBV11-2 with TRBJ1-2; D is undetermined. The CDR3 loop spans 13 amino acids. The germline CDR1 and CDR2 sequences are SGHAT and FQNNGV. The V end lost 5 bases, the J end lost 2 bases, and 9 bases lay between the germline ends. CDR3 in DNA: TGTGCCAGCAGCGAGGGCGTAAACTATGGCTACACCTTC. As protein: CASSEGVNYGYTF.

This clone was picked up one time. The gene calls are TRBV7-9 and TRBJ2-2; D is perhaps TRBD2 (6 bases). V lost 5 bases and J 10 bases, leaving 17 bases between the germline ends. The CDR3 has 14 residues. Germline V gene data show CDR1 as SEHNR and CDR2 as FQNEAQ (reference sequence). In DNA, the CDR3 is TGTGCCAGCAGCCTCTTCGGACTACCTCCGGAGCTGTTTTTT. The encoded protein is CASSLFGLPPELFF. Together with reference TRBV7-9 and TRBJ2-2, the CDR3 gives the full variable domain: DTGVSQNPRHKITKRGQNVTFRCDPISEHNRLYWYRQTLGQGPEFLTYFQNEAQLEKSRLLSDRFSAERPKGSFSTLEIQRTEQGDSAMYLCASSLFGLPPELFFGEGSRLTVL.

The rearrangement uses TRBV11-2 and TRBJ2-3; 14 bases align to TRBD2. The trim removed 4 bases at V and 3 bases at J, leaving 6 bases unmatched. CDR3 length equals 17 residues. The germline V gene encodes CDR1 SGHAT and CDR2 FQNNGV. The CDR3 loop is CASSSRRTSGRTDTQYF. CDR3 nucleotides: TGTGCCAGCAGCTCCCGACGGACTAGCGGGAGGACAGATACGCAGTATTTT. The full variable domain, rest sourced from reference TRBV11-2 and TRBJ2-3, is EAGVAQSPRYKIIEKRQSVAFWCNPISGHATLYWYQQILGQGPKLLIQFQNNGVVDDSQLPKDRFSAERLKGVDSTLKIQPAKLEDSAVYLCASSSRRTSGRTDTQYFGPGTRLTVL.

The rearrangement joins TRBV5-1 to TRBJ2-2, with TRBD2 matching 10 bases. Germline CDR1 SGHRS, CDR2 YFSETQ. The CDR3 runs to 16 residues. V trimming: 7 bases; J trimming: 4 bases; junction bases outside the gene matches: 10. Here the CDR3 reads CASELSPSGGTGELFF. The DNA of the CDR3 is TGCGCCAGCGAGCTAAGTCCTAGCGGGGGCACCGGGGAGCTGTTTTTT. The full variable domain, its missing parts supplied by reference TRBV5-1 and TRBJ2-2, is KAGVTQTPRYLIKTRGQQVTLSCSPISGHRSVSWYQQTPGQGLQFLFEYFSETQRNKGNFPGRFSGRQFSNSRSEMNVSTLELGDSALYLCASELSPSGGTGELFFGEGSRLTVL.

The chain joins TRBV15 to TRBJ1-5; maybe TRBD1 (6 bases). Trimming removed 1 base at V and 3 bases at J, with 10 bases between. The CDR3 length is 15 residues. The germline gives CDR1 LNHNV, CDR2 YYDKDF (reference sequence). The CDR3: CATSRVRGNNQPQHF. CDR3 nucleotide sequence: TGTGCCACCAGCAGAGTAAGGGGGAACAATCAGCCCCAGCATTTT. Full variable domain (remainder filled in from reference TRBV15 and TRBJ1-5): DAMVIQNPRYQVTQFGKPVTLSCSQTLNHNVMYWYQQKSSQAPKLLFHYYDKDFNNEADTPDNFQSRRPNTSFCFLDIRSPGLGDTAMYLCATSRVRGNNQPQHFGDGTRLSIL.

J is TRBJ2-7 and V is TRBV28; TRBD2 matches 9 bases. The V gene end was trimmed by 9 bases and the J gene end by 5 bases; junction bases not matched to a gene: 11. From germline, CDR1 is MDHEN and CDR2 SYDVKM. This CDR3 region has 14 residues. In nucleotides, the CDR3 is TGTGCCAGTTTAAGGGGCGGGAGGGCCAACGAGCAGTACTTC. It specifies CASLRGGRANEQYF.

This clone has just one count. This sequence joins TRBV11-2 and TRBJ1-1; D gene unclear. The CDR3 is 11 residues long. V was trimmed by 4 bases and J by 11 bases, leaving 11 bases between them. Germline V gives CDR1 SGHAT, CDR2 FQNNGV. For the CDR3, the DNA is TGTGCCAGCAGCTACAGTGGTGAGGCTTTCTTT. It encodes CASSYSGEAFF.

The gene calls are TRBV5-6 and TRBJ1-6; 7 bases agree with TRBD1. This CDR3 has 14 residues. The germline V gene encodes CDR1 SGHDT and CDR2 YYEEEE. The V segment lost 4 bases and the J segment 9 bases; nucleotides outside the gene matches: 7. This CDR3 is CASSRRGRSSPLHF. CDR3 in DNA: TGTGCCAGCAGCCGCAGGGGGAGGAGTTCACCCCTCCACTTT.

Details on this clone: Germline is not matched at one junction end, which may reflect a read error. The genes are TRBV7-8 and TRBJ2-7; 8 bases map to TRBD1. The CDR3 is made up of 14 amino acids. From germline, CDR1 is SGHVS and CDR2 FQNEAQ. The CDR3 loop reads CANSLRTGPYEQYF. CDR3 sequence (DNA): TGTGCCAACAGCCTCCGGACAGGGCCCTACGAGCAGTACTTC.

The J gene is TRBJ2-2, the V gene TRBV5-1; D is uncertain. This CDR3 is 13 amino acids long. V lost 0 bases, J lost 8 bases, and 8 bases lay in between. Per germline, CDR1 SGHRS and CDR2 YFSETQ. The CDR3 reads CASSLEGPGELFF. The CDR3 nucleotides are TGCGCCAGCAGCTTGGAAGGACCAGGGGAGCTGTTTTTT.

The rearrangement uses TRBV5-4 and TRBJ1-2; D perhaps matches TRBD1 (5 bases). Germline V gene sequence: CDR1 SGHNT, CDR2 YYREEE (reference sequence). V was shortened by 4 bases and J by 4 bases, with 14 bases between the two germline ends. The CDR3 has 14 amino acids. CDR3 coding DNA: TGTGCCAGCAGCCAGGCAGGAGGGGCCTATGGCTACACCTTC. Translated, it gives CASSQAGGAYGYTF.

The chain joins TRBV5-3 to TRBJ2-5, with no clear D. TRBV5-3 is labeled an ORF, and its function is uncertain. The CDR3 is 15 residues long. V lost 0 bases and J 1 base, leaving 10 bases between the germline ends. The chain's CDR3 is CARSLGGSLQETQYF. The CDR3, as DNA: TGTGCCAGAAGCTTGGGGGGTAGCCTCCAAGAGACCCAGTACTTC.

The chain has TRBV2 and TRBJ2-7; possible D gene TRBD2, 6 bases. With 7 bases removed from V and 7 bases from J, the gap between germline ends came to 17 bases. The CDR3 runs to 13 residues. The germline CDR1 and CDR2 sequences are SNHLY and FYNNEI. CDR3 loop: CASKIAALGEQYF. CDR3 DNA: TGTGCCAGCAAAATAGCGGCTTTAGGGGAGCAGTACTTC.

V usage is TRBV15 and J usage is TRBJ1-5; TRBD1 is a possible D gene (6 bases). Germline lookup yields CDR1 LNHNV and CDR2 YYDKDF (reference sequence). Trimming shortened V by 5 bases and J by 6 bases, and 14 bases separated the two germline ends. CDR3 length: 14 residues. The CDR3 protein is CATSRKTGAQPQHF. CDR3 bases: TGTGCCACCAGCCGGAAGACAGGCGCTCAGCCCCAGCATTTT.

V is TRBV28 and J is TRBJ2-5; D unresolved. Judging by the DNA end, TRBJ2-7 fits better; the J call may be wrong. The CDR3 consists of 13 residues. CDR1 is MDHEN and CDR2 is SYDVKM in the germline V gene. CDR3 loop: CASSLYGAYEQYF. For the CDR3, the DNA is TGTGCCAGCAGTTTATATGGGGCCTACGAGCAGTACTTC.

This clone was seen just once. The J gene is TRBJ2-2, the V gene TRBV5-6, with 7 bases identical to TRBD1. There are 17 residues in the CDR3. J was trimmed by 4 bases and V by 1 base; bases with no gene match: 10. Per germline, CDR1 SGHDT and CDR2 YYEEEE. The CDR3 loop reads CASSLYGWAGGTGELFF. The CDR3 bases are TGTGCCAGCAGCTTGTATGGGTGGGCAGGGGGCACCGGGGAGCTGTTTTTT.

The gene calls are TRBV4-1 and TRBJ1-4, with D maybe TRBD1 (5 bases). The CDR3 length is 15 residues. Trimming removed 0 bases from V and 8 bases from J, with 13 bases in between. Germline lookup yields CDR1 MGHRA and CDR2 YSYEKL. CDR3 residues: CASSQDGLGGEKLFF. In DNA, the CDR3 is TGCGCCAGCAGCCAAGATGGGTTGGGGGGGGAAAAACTGTTTTTT.

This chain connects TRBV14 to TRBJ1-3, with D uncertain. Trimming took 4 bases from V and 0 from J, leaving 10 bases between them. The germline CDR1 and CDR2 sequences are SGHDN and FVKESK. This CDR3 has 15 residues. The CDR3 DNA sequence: TGTGCCAGCAGCCCCTTTGGCGTCTCTGGAAACACCATATATTTT. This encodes CASSPFGVSGNTIYF.

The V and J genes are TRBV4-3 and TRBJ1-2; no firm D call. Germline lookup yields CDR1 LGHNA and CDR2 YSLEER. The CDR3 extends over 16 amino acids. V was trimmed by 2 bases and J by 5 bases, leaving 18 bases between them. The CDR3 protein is CASSQPGPRLGYGYTF. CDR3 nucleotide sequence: TGCGCCAGCAGCCAACCTGGGCCACGATTAGGGTATGGCTACACCTTC.

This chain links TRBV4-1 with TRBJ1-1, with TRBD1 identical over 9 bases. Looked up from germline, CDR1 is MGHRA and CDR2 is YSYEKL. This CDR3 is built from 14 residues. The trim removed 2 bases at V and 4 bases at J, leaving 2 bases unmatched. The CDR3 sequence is CASSQKDRGTEAFF. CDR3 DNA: TGCGCCAGCAGCCAAAAGGACAGGGGCACTGAAGCTTTCTTT.

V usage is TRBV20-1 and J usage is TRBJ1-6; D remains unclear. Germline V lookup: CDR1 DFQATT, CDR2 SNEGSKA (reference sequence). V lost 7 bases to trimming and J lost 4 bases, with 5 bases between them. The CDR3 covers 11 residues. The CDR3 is CSVAYNSPLHF. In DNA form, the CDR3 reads TGCAGTGTAGCTTATAATTCACCCCTCCACTTT.

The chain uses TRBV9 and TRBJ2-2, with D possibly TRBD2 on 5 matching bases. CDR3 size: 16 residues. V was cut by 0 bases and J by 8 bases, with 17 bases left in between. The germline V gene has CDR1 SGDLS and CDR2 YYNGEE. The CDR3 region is CASSVAKDSGPGELFF. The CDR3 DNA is TGTGCCAGCAGCGTAGCTAAGGACTCCGGACCGGGGGAGCTGTTTTTT.

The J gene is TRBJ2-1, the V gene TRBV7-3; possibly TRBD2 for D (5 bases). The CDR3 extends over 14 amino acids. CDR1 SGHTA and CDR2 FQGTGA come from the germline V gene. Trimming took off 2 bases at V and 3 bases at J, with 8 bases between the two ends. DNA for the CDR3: TGTGCCAGCAGCTTATATCGGGACTACAATGAGCAGTTCTTC. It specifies CASSLYRDYNEQFF.

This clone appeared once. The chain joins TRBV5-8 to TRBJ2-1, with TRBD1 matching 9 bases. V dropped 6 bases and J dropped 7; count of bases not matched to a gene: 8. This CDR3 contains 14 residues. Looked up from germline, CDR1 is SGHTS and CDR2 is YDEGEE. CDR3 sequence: CASTLGTGRNEQFF. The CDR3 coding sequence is TGTGCCAGCACCTTAGGGACAGGGAGGAATGAGCAGTTCTTC.

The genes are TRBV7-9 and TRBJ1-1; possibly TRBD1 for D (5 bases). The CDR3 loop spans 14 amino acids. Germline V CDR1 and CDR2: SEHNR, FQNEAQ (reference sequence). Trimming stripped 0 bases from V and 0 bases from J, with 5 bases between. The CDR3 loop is CASSLAGVNTEAFF. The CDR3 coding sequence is TGTGCCAGCAGCTTAGCAGGGGTGAACACTGAAGCTTTCTTT.

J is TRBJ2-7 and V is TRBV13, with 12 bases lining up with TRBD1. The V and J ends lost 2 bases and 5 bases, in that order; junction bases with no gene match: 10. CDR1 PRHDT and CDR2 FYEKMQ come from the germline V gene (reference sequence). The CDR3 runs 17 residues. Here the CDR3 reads CASSLQGRRDRGHEQYF. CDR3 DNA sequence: TGTGCCAGCAGCTTACAGGGGAGGCGGGACAGGGGGCACGAGCAGTACTTC.

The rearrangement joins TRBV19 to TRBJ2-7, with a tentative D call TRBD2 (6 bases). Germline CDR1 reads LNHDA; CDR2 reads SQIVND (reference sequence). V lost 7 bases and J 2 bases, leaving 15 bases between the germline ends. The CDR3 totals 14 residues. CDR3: CASKDTGLTYEQYF. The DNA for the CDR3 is TGTGCCAGTAAAGACACGGGACTCACCTACGAGCAGTACTTC. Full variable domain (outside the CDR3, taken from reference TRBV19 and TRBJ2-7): DGGITQSPKYLFRKEGQNVTLSCEQNLNHDAMYWYRQDPGQGLRLIYYSQIVNDFQKGDIAEGYSVSREKKESFPLTVTSAQKNPTAFYLCASKDTGLTYEQYFGPGTRLTVT.

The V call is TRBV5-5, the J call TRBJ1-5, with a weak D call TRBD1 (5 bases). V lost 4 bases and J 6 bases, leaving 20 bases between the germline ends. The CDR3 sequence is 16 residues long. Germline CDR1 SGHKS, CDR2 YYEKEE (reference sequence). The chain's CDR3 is CASSPGGAGHAQPQHF. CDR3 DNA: TGTGCCAGCAGCCCGGGTGGGGCAGGGCATGCTCAGCCCCAGCATTTT.

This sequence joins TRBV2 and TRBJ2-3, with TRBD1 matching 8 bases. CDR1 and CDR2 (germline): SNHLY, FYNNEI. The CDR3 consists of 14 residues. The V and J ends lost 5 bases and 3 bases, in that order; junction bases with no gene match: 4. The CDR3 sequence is CASSQGAHTDTQYF. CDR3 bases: TGTGCCAGCAGTCAGGGGGCGCATACAGATACGCAGTATTTT.